The source of this TCR beta chain is a study of OX40 agonist ivuxolimab in advanced cancers. Regarding the research as a whole: Ivuxolimab, which targeted the costimulatory receptor OX40 (CD134), was an agonistic, fully human IgG2 monoclonal antibody. Prior anti-PD-1, anti-PD-L1 or anti-CTLA-4 therapy was permitted, and checkpoint inhibitors had been received by 30% to 40% of dose-escalation patients. Partial responses occurred in three dose-escalation patients, of whom one had hepatocellular carcinoma and two had cutaneous melanoma. Intravenous ivuxolimab was administered to patients every 2 weeks at six dose levels: 0.01, 0.1, 0.3, 1.5, 3 and 10 mg/kg. The point of sequencing TCRbeta in the periphery was to test whether ivuxolimab changed TCR sequence diversity and drove clonal T-cell expansion. The dose-escalation cohort was about 83% male with a mean age of about 60 years, ranging from 23 to 79. The paper describes the monotherapy dose-escalation part (N ≈ 50 patients) of the phase I trial of ivuxolimab. Of the roughly 51 dose-escalation patients, hepatocellular carcinoma was present in about 20, melanoma in approximately 15, renal cell carcinoma in 9 and head and neck cancer in 9.

The paper as a whole reports these results and caveats: On average, CD8+ T cells showed more expanded clones than CD4+ T cells after ivuxolimab. Low levels of normalized T-cell clonal expansion were also seen in some patients who did not respond. At doses from 0.1 to 3.0 mg/kg, clonal expansion was seen in both CD4+ and CD8+ blood T cells between baseline and week 6. In the 0.1-3.0 mg/kg groups, partial responders were among the patients with the lowest normalized peripheral clonal expansion, particularly in CD8+ T cells. The antigen specificity of the clonally expanded peripheral T cells was not determined.

Patients with a history of autoimmune disease or receiving systemic immunosuppression were excluded from the trial. In every dose cohort, peripheral blood was drawn for TCR sequencing at baseline, cycle 4 day 1, and cycle 7 day 1. Samples were obtained from an open-label, multicenter, first-in-human phase I dose-escalation trial of ivuxolimab. Adults with locally advanced or metastatic head and neck squamous cell, hepatocellular, melanoma or renal cell carcinoma were enrolled in the trial. Before TCR sequencing, CD4+ T cells and CD8+ T cells were sorted from peripheral blood as separate populations. With respect to this clone: Its antigen specificity is not known. Per-base quality was not reported, and no clone a single base away is much larger than it.

Its CDR3 holds 17 amino acids, cysteine through phenylalanine. The only DNA kept is the CDR3, 51 bases in frame from the first base. A distance of 16 bases separates the germline ends of V and J, which lose 0 bases and 7 bases respectively. Based on the germline V gene, the CDR1 and CDR2 sequences are MGHRA and YSYEKL. To sequence the TCRbeta CDR3 region, genomic DNA was isolated from the sorted cells. The immunoSEQ Assay was used to sequence the TCRbeta CDR3 regions. The clones in this table, taken by TCRdb from immuneACCESS, are in-frame only. Not every clone is retained; where verified, under half of the shortfall comes from an unresolved V gene, and the cause of the rest is unknown. This sample holds tens of thousands of clones; approximately 81% were observed only once. Of the sample, roughly 1.9% is held by the ten largest clones.

The chain couples TRBV4-1 to TRBJ1-6; TRBD1 is a weak D gene call, 5 bases matching. The receptor was isolated from an adult with an advanced solid tumor such as melanoma, head and neck, liver or kidney cancer. The sample here was CD4+ or CD8+ T cells sorted from blood, taken in a trial of the OX40 agonist ivuxolimab. CDR3 loop: CASSQDRPGRQNSPLHF. The DNA sequence follows: TGCGCCAGCAGCCAAGACCGACCGGGACGGCAAAATTCACCCCTCCACTTT.